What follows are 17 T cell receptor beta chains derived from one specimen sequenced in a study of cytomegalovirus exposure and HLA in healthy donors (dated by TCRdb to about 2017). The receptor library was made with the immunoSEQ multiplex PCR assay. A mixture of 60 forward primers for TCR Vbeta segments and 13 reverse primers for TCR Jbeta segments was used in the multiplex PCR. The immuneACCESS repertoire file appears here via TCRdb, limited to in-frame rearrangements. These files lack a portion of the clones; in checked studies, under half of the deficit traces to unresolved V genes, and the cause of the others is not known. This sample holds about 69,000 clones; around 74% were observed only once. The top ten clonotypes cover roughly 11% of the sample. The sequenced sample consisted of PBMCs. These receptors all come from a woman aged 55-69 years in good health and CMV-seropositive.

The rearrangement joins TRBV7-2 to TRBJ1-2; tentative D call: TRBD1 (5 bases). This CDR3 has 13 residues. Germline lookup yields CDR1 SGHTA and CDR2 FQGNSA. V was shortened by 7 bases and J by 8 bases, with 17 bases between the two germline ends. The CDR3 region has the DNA TGTGCCAGCACCCCTAGGGCAGGGAACGGCTACACCTTC. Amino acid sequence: CASTPRAGNGYTF.

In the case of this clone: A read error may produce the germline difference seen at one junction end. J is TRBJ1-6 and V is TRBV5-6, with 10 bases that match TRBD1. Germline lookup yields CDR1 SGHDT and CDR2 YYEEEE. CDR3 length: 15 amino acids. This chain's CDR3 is CTSSVWTGGDSPLHF. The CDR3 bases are TGTACCAGCAGCGTTTGGACAGGGGGAGATTCACCCCTCCACTTT.

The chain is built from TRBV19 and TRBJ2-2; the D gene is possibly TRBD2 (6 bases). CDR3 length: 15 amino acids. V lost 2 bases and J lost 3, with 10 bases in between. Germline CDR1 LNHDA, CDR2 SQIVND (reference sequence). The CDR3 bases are TGTGCCAGTAGTATAACGGGGGTGGACACCGGGGAGCTGTTTTTT. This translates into CASSITGVDTGELFF.

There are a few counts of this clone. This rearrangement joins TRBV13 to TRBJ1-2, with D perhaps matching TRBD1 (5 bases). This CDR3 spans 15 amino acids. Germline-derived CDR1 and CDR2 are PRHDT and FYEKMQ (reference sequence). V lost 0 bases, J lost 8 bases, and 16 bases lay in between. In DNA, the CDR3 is TGTGCCAGCAGCTTAGGTACTGGCAGGGTCTACGGCTACACCTTC. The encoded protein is CASSLGTGRVYGYTF.

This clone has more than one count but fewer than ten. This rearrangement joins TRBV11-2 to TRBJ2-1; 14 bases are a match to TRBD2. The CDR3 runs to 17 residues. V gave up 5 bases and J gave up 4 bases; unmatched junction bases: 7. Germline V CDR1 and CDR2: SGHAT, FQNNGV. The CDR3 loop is CASSPRLAGGRYNEQFF. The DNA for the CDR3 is TGTGCCAGCAGCCCCCGACTAGCGGGGGGGAGGTACAATGAGCAGTTCTTC.

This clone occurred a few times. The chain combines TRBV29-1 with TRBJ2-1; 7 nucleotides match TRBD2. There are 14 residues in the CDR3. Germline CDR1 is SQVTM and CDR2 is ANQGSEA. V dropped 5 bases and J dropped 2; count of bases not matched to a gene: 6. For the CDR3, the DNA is TGCAGCGTTCCGTCTAGCGGAGCCTACAATGAGCAGTTCTTC. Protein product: CSVPSSGAYNEQFF.

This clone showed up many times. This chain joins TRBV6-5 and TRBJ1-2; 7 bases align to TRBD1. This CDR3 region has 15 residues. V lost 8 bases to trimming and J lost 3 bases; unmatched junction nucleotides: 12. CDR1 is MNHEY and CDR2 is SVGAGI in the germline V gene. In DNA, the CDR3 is TGTGCCAGCGGGACAGCTAGAGGCTACTACTATGGCTACACCTTC. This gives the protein CASGTARGYYYGYTF.

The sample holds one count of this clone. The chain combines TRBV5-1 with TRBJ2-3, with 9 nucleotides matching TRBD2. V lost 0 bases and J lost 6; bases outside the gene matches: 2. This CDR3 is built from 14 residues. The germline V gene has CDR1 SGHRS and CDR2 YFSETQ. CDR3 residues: CASSLGLAADTQYF. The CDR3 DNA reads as TGCGCCAGCAGCTTGGGACTAGCGGCTGATACGCAGTATTTT.

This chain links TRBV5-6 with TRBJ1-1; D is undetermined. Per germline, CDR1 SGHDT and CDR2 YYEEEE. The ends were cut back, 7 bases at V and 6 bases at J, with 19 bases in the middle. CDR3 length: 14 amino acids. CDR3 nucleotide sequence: TGTGCCAGCGGAGTCCTTGGCTTTTCAGCTGAAGCTTTCTTT. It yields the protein CASGVLGFSAEAFF.

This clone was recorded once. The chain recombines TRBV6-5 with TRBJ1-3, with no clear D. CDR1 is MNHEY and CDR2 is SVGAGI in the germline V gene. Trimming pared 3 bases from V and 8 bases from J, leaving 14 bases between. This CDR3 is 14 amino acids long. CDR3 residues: CASSYNLGADTIYF. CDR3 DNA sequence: TGTGCCAGCAGTTATAATTTGGGTGCGGACACCATATATTTT.

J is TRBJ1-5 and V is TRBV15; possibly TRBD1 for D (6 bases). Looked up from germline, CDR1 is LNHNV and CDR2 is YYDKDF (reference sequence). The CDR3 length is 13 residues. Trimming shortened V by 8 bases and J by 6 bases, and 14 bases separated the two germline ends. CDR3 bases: TGTGCCACCGACCGGGGGGGCATTCAGCCCCAGCATTTT. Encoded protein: CATDRGGIQPQHF.

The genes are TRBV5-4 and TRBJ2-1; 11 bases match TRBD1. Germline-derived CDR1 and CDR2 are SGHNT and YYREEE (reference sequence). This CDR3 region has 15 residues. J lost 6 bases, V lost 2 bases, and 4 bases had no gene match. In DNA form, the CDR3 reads TGTGCCAGCAGCTTACCGGGACAGGGGGGCAATGAGCAGTTCTTC. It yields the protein CASSLPGQGGNEQFF.

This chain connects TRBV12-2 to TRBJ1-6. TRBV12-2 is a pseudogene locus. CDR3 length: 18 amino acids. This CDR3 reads CASRLRPSERSYNSPLHF. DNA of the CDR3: TGTGCAAGTCGCTTAAGGCCCTCCGAGCGCTCCTATAATTCACCCCTCCACTTT.

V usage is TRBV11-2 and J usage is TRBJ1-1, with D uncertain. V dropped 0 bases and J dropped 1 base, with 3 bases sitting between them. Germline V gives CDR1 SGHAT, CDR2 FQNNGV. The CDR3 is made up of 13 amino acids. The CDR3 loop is CASSLDRNTEAFF. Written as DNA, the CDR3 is TGTGCCAGCAGCTTAGACAGGAACACTGAAGCTTTCTTT. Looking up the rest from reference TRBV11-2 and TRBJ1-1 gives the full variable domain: EAGVAQSPRYKIIEKRQSVAFWCNPISGHATLYWYQQILGQGPKLLIQFQNNGVVDDSQLPKDRFSAERLKGVDSTLKIQPAKLEDSAVYLCASSLDRNTEAFFGQGTRLTVV.

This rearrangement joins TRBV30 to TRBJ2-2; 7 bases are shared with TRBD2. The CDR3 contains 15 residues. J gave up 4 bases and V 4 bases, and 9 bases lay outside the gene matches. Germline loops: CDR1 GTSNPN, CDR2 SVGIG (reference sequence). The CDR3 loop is CAWNRLALGTGELFF. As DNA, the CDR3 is TGTGCCTGGAATAGACTAGCCCTAGGCACCGGGGAGCTGTTTTTT.

Here the CDR3 reads CASSFSAQLAQPQHF. In DNA form, the CDR3 reads TGTGCCAGCAGTTTTTCGGCACAGTTGGCCCAGCCCCAGCATTTT. The rearrangement links TRBV28 to TRBJ1-5; no clear D. V lost 3 bases to trimming and J lost 7 bases, with 16 bases between them. The CDR3 extends over 15 amino acids. Germline V gene sequence: CDR1 MDHEN, CDR2 SYDVKM. The whole variable domain, remainder taken from reference TRBV28 and TRBJ1-5, is DVKVTQSSRYLVKRTGEKVFLECVQDMDHENMFWYRQDPGLGLRLIYFSYDVKMKEKGDIPEGYSVSREKKERFSLILESASTNQTSMYLCASSFSAQLAQPQHFGDGTRLSIL.

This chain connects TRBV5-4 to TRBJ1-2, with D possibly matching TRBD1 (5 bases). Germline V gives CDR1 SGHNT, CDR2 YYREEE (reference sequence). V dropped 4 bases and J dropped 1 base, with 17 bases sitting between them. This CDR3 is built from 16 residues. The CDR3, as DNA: TGTGCCAGCAGCCGCTACCGGGACGGGGGTAACTATGGCTACACCTTC. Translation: CASSRYRDGGNYGYTF.